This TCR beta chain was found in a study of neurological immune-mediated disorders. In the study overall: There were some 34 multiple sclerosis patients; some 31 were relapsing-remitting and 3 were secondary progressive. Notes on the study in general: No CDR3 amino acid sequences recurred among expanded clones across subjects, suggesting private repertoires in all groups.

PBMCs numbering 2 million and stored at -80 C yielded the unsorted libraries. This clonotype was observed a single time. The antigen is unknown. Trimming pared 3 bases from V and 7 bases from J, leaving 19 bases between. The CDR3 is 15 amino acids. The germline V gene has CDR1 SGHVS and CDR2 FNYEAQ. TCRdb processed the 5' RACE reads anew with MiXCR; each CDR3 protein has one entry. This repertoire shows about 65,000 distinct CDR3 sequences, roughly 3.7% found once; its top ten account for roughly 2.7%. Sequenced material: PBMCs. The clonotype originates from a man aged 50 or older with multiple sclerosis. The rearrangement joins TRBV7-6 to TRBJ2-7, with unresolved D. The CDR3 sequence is CASSFLSPPFKEQYF. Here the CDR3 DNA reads TGTGCCAGCAGCTTTCTAAGTCCCCCTTTCAAAGAGCAGTACTTC.